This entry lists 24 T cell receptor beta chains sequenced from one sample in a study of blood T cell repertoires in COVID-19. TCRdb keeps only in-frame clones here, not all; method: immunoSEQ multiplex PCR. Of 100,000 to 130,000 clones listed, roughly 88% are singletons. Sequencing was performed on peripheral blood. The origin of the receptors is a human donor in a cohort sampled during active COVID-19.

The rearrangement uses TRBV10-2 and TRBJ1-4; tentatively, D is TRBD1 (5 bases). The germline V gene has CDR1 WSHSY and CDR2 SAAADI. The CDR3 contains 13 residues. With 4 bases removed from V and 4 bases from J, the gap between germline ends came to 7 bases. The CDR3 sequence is CASSATGNEKLFF. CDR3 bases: TGCGCCAGCAGTGCCACAGGTAATGAAAAACTGTTTTTT.

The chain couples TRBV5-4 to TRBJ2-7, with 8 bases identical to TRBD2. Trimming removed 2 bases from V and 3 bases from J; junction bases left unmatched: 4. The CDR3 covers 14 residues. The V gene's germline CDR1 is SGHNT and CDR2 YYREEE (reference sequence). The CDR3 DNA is TGTGCCAGCAGCTTCGATGCGGGGGGCTACGAGCAGTACTTC. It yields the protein CASSFDAGGYEQYF.

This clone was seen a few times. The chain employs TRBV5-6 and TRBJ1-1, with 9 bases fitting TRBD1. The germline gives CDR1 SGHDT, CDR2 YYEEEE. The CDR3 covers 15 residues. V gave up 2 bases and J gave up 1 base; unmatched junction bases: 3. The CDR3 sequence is CASSFGTGRNTEAFF. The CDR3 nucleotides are TGTGCCAGCAGCTTCGGGACAGGGAGGAACACTGAAGCTTTCTTT.

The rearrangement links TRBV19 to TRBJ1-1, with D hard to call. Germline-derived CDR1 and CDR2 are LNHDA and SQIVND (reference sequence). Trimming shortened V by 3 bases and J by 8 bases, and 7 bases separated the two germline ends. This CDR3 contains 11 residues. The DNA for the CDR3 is TGTGCCAGTAGTATGAGGTCAGAAGCTTTCTTT. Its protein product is CASSMRSEAFF. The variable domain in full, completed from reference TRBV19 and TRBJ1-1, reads DGGITQSPKYLFRKEGQNVTLSCEQNLNHDAMYWYRQDPGQGLRLIYYSQIVNDFQKGDIAEGYSVSREKKESFPLTVTSAQKNPTAFYLCASSMRSEAFFGQGTRLTVV.

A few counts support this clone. The chain's CDR3 is CASTFRGEETQYF. As DNA, the CDR3 is TGTGCCAGCACTTTCCGGGGGGAAGAGACCCAGTACTTC. The rearrangement links TRBV6-5 to TRBJ2-5; TRBD2 aligns across 7 bases. Trimming took 7 bases from V and 3 from J; bases not matched to a gene: 5. CDR3 length: 13 amino acids. Germline values: CDR1 MNHEY, CDR2 SVGAGI.

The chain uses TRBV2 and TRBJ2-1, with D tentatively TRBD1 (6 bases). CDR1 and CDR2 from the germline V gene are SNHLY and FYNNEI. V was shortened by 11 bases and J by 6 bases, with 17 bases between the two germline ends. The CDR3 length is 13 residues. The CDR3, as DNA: TGTGCCGGGGCCGGTGGCAGGGGCAATGAGCAGTTCTTC. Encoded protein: CAGAGGRGNEQFF.

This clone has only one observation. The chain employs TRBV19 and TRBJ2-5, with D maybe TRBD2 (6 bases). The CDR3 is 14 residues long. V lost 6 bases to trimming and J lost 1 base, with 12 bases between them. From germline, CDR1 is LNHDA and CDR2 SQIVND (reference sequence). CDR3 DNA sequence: TGTGCCAGTAGCAGAGCGGGCGCCCAAGAGACCCAGTACTTC. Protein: CASSRAGAQETQYF.

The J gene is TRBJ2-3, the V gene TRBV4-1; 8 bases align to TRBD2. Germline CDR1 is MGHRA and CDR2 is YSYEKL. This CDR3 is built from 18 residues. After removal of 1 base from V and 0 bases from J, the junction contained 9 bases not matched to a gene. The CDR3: CASSQARSSGGSTDTQYF. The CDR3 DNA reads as TGCGCCAGCAGCCAAGCTCGGAGCAGCGGGGGCAGCACAGATACGCAGTATTTT.

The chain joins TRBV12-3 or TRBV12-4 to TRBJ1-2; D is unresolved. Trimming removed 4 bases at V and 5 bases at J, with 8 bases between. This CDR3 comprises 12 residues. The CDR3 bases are TGTGCCAGCAGTTCCGGGGTATATGGCTACACCTTC. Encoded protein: CASSSGVYGYTF.

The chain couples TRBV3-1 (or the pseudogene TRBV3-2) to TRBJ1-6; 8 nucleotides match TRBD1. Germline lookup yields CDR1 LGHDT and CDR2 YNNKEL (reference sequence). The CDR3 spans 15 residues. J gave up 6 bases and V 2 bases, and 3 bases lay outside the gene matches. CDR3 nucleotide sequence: TGTGCCAGCAGCCAATCAGGGGGCGTTAATTCACCCCTCCACTTT. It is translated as CASSQSGGVNSPLHF.

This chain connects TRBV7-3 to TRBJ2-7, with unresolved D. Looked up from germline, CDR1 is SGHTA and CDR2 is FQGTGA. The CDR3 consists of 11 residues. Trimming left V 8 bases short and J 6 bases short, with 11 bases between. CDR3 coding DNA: TGTGCCAGCTACACCTCCCCCGAGCAGTACTTC. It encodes CASYTSPEQYF.

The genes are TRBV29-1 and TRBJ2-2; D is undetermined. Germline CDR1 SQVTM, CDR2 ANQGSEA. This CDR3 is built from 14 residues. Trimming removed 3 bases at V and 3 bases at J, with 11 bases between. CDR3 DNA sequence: TGCAGCGTTGATACCGGGTGGGACACCGGGGAGCTGTTTTTT. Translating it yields CSVDTGWDTGELFF.

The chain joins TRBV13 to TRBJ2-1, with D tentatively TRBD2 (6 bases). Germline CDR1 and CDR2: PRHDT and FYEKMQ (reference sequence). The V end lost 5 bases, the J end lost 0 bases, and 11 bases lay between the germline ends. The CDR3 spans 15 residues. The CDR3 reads CASSRDFRSYNEQFF. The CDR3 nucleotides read TGTGCCAGCAGCCGGGACTTCCGCTCCTACAATGAGCAGTTCTTC.

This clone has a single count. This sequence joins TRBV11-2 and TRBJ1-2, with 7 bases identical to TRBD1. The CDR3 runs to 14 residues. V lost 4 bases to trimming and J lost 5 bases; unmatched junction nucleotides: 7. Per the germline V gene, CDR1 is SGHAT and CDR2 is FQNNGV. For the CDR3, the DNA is TGTGCCAGCAGCTCTCAGGGGGGCCATTATGGCTACACCTTC. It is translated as CASSSQGGHYGYTF.

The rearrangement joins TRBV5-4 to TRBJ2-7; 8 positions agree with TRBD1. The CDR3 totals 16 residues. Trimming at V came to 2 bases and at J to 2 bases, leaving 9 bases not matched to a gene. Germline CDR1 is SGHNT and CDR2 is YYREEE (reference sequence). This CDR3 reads CASSLNQRQGTYEQYF. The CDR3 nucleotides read TGTGCCAGCAGCTTAAACCAGAGACAGGGGACCTACGAGCAGTACTTC.

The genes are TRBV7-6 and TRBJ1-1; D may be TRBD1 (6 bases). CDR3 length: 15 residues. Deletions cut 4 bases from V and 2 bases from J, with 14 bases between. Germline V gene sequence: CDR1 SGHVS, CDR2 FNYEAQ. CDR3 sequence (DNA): TGTGCCAGCAGCTCACTACAGGGAATTAACACTGAAGCTTTCTTT. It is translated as CASSSLQGINTEAFF.

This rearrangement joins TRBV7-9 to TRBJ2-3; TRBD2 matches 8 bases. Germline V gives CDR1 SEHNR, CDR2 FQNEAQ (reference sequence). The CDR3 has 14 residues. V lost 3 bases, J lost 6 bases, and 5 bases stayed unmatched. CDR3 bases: TGTGCCAGCAGCTTCACCGGGGGGGTTGATACGCAGTATTTT. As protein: CASSFTGGVDTQYF.

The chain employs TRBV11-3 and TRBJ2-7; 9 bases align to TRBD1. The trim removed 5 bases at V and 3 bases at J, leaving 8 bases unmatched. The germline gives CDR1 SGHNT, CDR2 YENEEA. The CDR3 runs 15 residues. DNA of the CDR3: TGTGCCAGCAGCCCGGGGACAGGGCAAGGCTACGAGCAGTACTTC. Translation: CASSPGTGQGYEQYF.

CDR3 bases: TGTGCCAGCAGTTTGGGGAGGGGCGGGCAGTACTTC. Translation gives CASSLGRGGQYF. The chain combines TRBV12-3 or TRBV12-4 with TRBJ2-7; 7 positions match TRBD2. The length of the CDR3 is 12 residues. V shed 3 bases, J shed 9 bases, and the junction held 5 bases outside the gene matches.

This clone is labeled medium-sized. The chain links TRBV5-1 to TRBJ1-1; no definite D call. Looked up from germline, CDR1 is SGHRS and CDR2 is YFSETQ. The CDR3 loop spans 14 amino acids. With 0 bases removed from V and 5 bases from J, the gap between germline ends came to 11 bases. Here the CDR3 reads CASSLDPRGTEAFF. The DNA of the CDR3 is TGCGCCAGCAGCTTGGATCCAAGAGGGACTGAAGCTTTCTTT.

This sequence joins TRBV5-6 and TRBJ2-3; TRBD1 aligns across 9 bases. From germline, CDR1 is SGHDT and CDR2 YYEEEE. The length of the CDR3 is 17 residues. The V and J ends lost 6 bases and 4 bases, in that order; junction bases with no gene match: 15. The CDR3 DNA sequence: TGTGCCAGCATCACTTATTCACGGGACAGGGCGGCAGATACGCAGTATTTT. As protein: CASITYSRDRAADTQYF.

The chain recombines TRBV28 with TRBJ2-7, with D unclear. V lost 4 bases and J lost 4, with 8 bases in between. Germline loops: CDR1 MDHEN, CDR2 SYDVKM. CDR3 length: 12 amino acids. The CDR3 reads CASSSPNYEQYF. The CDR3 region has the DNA TGTGCCAGCAGTTCCCCCAATTACGAGCAGTACTTC.

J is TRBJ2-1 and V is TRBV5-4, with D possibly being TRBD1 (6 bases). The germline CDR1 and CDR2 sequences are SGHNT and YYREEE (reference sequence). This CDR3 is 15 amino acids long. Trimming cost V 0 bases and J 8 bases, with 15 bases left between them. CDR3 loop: CASSLGQGIYHEQFF. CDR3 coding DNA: TGTGCCAGCAGCTTGGGGCAGGGGATTTATCATGAGCAGTTCTTC.

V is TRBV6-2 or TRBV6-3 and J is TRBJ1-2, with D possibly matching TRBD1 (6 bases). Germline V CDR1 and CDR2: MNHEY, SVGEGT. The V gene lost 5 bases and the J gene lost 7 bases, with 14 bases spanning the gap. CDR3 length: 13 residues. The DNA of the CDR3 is TGTGCCAGCAGTCAGGACAGCTTCGGTGGCTACACCTTC. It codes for CASSQDSFGGYTF.